A single sample is the source of the 5 T cell receptor beta chains below, sequenced in a study of T-cell memory formation after mild COVID-19. Using its own MiXCR run on the 5' RACE reads, TCRdb lists one record per CDR3 protein. This table has approximately 54,000 distinct CDR3 sequences, roughly 12% appearing once. Material: PBMCs or a T cell subset sorted from them (not recorded which). These receptors all stem from a man aged 18 to 30 who had mild COVID-19 (a few samples of this study predate the infection). Cell type and time point are not known.

This clonotype was detected only a few times. This sequence joins TRBV20-1 and TRBJ1-2; tentative D call: TRBD1 (6 bases). The CDR3 has 15 amino acids. The V and J ends lost 1 base and 5 bases respectively, with 17 bases between them. Per the germline V gene, CDR1 is DFQATT and CDR2 is SNEGSKA (reference sequence). CDR3 in DNA: TGCAGTGCTAGAGTAGACAGGAACCGACCGTATGGCTACACCTTC. It codes for CSARVDRNRPYGYTF.

The gene calls are TRBV29-1 and TRBJ2-3; D uncertain. CDR1 and CDR2 from the germline V gene are SQVTM and ANQGSEA. Trimming removed 3 bases at V and 1 base at J, with 8 bases between. CDR3 length: 13 residues. The CDR3 reads CSVDGRGTDTQYF. CDR3 DNA sequence: TGCAGCGTTGACGGCCGGGGCACAGATACGCAGTATTTT.

This clonotype occurred many times. V gene TRBV18 combines with J gene TRBJ2-5; TRBD1 agrees at 8 bases. This CDR3 spans 15 amino acids. V gave up 2 bases and J gave up 1 base; unmatched junction bases: 3. Looked up from germline, CDR1 is KGHSH and CDR2 is LQKENI. CDR3 in DNA: TGTGCCAGCTCACCATCGGACAGGGCCCAAGAGACCCAGTACTTC. Translating gives CASSPSDRAQETQYF.

The CDR3 DNA follows: TGTGCCAGCAGCTTAGTGCCGGACTATGGCTACACCTTC. Its protein product is CASSLVPDYGYTF. The chain links TRBV7-2 to TRBJ1-2; D is undetermined. CDR3 length: 13 amino acids. The germline gives CDR1 SGHTA, CDR2 FQGNSA. Trimming removed 1 base from V and 3 bases from J, with 6 bases in between. The whole variable domain, remainder taken from reference TRBV7-2 and TRBJ1-2, is GAGVSQSPSNKVTEKGKDVELRCDPISGHTALYWYRQSLGQGLEFLIYFQGNSAPDKSGLPSDRFSAERTGGSVSTLTIQRTQQEDSAVYLCASSLVPDYGYTFGSGTRLTVV.

This clonotype has a handful of counts. The chain couples TRBV5-4 to TRBJ2-1; TRBD1 is a possible D gene (5 bases). Germline V gene lookup returns CDR1 SGHNT and CDR2 YYREEE (reference sequence). V dropped 1 base and J dropped 8 bases, with 16 bases sitting between them. This CDR3 has 15 amino acids. The chain's CDR3 is CASSLYSLWGDEQFF. The DNA of the CDR3 is TGTGCCAGCAGCTTGTACAGCCTGTGGGGCGATGAGCAGTTCTTC.